This T cell receptor beta chain was captured in a study of T cells in Graves' hyperthyroidism and ophthalmopathy. In the study overall: Upon initial diagnosis and before any treatment, peripheral blood was collected.

CDR1 is MDHEN and CDR2 is SYDVKM in the germline V gene. Deletions cut 5 bases from V and 2 bases from J, with 13 bases between. The CDR3 has 15 residues. Amplification yielded TCR beta CDR3 regions, with RNA transcripts as the source. The HTBI primer set served for first-round RT-PCR of the TCR CDR3. MiXCR, applied by TCRdb to the multiplex PCR reads, yields one record per CDR3 protein. The top ten hold 64% of the sample, which has about 270,000 distinct CDR3 sequences, over 20% seen once. As regards this clonotype: Its antigen is unidentified.

It was around 10 ml of fresh peripheral blood that supplied the PBMCs. Whole-study findings and limits: Patients with ophthalmopathy were separated from those with stable hyperthyroidism by a 13 V-J model. Most thyroid clonotypes with frequency above 0.001 were detected in blood.

The receptor comes from a man younger than 40 with Graves' ophthalmopathy. The J gene is TRBJ1-5, the V gene TRBV28, with a weak D call TRBD1 (6 bases). The sequenced sample consisted of blood. DNA of the CDR3: TGTGCCAGCAGTCCTACCGCAGGGGGCAATCAGCCCCAGCATTTT. It is translated as CASSPTAGGNQPQHF. The full variable domain, rest sourced from reference TRBV28 and TRBJ1-5, is DVKVTQSSRYLVKRTGEKVFLECVQDMDHENMFWYRQDPGLGLRLIYFSYDVKMKEKGDIPEGYSVSREKKERFSLILESASTNQTSMYLCASSPTAGGNQPQHFGDGTRLSIL.